The present T cell receptor (beta chain) was sequenced within a study of tissue T cells after allogeneic stem cell transplantation. Survey-depth TCRbeta CDR3 sequencing reported V/J genes and productive frequencies. Measured with immunoSEQ multiplex PCR; TCRdb has only the in-frame clones, and not every one. Of approximately 5,200 clones in the sample, approximately 33% were seen once. In regard to this clone: The antigen is not known. The genes are named according to mouse. Sequencing ends 1 residue short of the CDR3 end; the germline J gene provides the rest.

CDR1 KGHPV and CDR2 FQNQEV come from the germline V gene (reference sequence). V shed 2 bases and J shed 4 bases, with 5 bases lying between them. This CDR3 region has 13 residues. Broader study findings: This small cohort was clinically heterogeneous, and sampling depth was a limitation. Within patients, tissue anatomy strongly shaped TCR repertoire composition.

The time point: mouse harvest day 14 after allogeneic transplant. The graft held 10^6 splenic CD5+ T cells and 10^7 T-cell-depleted bone marrow cells. Tissues came from B6→BALB/c major-mismatch GVHD mice at day 7 or 14. The TCR sequence derives from a female BALB/c mouse given C57BL/6 T cells with graft-versus-host disease after an allogeneic hematopoietic cell transplant. Sequencing was done on a sample of skin. The V gene is TRBV26, the J gene TRBJ1-4; D is ambiguous. The sequenced part of the CDR3 DNA is TGTGCCAGCAGTCTGCGCAACAACGAAAGATTATTT. Its translation is CASSLRNNERLF. In full, the CDR3 is CASSLRNNERLFF.